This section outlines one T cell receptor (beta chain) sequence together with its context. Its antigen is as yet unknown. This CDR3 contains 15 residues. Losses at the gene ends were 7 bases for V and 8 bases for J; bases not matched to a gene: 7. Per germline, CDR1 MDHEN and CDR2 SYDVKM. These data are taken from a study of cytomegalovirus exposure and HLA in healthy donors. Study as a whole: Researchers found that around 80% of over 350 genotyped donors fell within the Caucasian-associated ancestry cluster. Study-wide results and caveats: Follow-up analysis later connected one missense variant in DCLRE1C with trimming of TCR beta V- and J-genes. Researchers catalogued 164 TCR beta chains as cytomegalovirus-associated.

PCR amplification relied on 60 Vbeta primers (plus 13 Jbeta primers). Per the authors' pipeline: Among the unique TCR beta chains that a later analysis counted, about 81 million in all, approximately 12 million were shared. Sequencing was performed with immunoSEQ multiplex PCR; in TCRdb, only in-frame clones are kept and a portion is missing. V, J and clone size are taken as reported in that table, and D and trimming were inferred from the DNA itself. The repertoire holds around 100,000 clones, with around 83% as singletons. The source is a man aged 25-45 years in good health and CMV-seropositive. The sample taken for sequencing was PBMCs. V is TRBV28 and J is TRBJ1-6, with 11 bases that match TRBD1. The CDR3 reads CASTSPGQGDSPLHF. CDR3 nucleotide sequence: TGTGCCAGCACCTCTCCGGGACAGGGGGATTCACCCCTCCACTTT.